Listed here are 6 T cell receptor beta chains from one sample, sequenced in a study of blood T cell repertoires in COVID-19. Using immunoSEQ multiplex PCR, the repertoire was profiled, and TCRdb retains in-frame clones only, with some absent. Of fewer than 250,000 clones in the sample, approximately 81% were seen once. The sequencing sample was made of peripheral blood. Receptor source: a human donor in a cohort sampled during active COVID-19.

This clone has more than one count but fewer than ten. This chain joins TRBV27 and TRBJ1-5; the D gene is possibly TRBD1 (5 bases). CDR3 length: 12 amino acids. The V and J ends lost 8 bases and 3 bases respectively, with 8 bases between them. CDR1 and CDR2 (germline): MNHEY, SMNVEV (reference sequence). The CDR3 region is CASGAPNQPQHF. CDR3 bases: TGTGCCAGCGGGGCACCCAATCAGCCCCAGCATTTT.

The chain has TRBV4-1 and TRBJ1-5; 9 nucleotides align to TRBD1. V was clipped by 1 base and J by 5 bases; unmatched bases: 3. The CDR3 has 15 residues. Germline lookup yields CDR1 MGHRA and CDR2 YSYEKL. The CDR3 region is CASSQGNRGHQPQHF. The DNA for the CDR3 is TGCGCCAGCAGCCAAGGGAACAGGGGGCATCAGCCCCAGCATTTT.

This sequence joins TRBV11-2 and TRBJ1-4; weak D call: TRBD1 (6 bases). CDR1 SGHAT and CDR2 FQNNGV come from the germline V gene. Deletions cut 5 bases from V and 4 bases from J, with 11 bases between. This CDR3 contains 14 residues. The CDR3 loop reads CASSQGQLNEKLFF. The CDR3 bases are TGTGCCAGCAGCCAAGGACAGCTTAATGAAAAACTGTTTTTT. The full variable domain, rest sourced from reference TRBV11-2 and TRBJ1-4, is EAGVAQSPRYKIIEKRQSVAFWCNPISGHATLYWYQQILGQGPKLLIQFQNNGVVDDSQLPKDRFSAERLKGVDSTLKIQPAKLEDSAVYLCASSQGQLNEKLFFGSGTQLSVL.

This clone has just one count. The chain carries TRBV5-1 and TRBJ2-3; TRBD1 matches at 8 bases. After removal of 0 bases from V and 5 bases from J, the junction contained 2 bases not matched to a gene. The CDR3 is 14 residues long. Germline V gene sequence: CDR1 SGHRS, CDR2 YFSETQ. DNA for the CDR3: TGCGCCAGCAGCTTGGGACAGGGGAAAGATACGCAGTATTTT. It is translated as CASSLGQGKDTQYF.

The CDR3 reads CASSSGQGRAYEQYF. The CDR3 region has the DNA TGTGCCAGCAGTTCTGGACAGGGTCGGGCCTACGAGCAGTACTTC. This sequence joins TRBV27 and TRBJ2-7; 8 bases are shared with TRBD1. V lost 4 bases, J lost 2 bases, and 7 bases stayed unmatched. The CDR3 extends over 15 amino acids. CDR1 MNHEY and CDR2 SMNVEV come from the germline V gene (reference sequence).

The CDR3 loop reads CASSFLQGADTQYF. The CDR3 DNA reads TGTGCCAGCAGCTTCTTACAGGGGGCAGATACGCAGTATTTT. This chain links TRBV7-2 with TRBJ2-3, with TRBD1 matching over 8 bases. Losses at the gene ends were 3 bases for V and 4 bases for J; bases not matched to a gene: 3. The CDR3 covers 14 residues. Germline V lookup: CDR1 SGHTA, CDR2 FQGNSA.